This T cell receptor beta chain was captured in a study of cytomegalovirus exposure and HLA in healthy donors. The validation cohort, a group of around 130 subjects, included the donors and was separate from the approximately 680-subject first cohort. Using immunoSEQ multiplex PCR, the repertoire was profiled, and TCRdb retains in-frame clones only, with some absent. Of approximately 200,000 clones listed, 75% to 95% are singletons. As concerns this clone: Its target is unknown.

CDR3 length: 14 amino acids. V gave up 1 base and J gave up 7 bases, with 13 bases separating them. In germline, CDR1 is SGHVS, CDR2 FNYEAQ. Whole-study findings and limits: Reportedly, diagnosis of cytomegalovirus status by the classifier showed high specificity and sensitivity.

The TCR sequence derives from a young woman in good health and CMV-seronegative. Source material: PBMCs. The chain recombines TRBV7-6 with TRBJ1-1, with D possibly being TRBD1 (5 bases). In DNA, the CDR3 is TGTGCCAGCAGCTTAGGTATCGGGGGGAGTGAAGCTTTCTTT. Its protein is CASSLGIGGSEAFF.